Following are 29 T cell receptor beta chains from one sample sequenced in a study of blood T cells in healthy people across ages. For the second PCR, which ran for about 6 to 12 cycles, a sample-barcoded 5' primer and a J-beta primer mix were used. TCRdb recomputed calls from the 5' RACE reads with MiXCR, one row per CDR3 protein. The repertoire consists of roughly 680,000 distinct CDR3 sequences, with about half occurring once and the leading ten covering around 32%. The sample taken for sequencing was blood. Receptors originate from a woman aged 55-70 years in good health.

The chain employs TRBV20-1 and TRBJ2-7, with D perhaps being TRBD1 or TRBD2 (5 bases each). The CDR3 is 11 amino acids. Between the trimmed V and J ends, which lost 6 bases and 7 bases, there was a span of 13 bases. Germline V gene data show CDR1 as DFQATT and CDR2 as SNEGSKA (reference sequence). The CDR3, as DNA: TGCAGTGCCCCGATCGAGGGGGAGCAGTACTTC. Protein sequence: CSAPIEGEQYF.

The chain couples TRBV28 to TRBJ2-6; 10 nucleotides line up with TRBD1. The CDR3 spans 17 residues. Germline values: CDR1 MDHEN, CDR2 SYDVKM. The V segment lost 3 bases and the J segment 8 bases; nucleotides outside the gene matches: 10. The CDR3 sequence: CASSFGTGASATNVLTF. CDR3 sequence (DNA): TGTGCCAGCAGTTTCGGGACAGGGGCGTCAGCGACCAACGTCCTGACTTTC.

The genes are TRBV7-2 and TRBJ2-1; weak D call: TRBD1 (6 bases). The ends were cut back, 1 base at V and 0 bases at J, with 10 bases in the middle. The CDR3 is 16 amino acids. The germline V gene has CDR1 SGHTA and CDR2 FQGNSA. Here the CDR3 reads CASSLGGTHSYNEQFF. CDR3 DNA: TGTGCCAGCAGCTTAGGTGGGACACACTCCTACAATGAGCAGTTCTTC.

This clonotype has at least ten counts. The V gene is TRBV6-5, the J gene TRBJ2-7, with 10 bases identical to TRBD1. Germline V gene sequence: CDR1 MNHEY, CDR2 SVGAGI. CDR3 size: 15 residues. Trimming took 5 bases from V and 3 from J; bases not matched to a gene: 7. The CDR3: CASSPRDRGLYEQYF. DNA of the CDR3: TGTGCCAGCAGTCCCCGGGACAGGGGACTCTACGAGCAGTACTTC.

The chain recombines TRBV20-1 with TRBJ2-2; no clear D gene. V lost 3 bases and J lost 6, with 8 bases in between. CDR3 length equals 12 residues. Germline CDR1 is DFQATT and CDR2 is SNEGSKA (reference sequence). The CDR3 nucleotides read TGCAGTGCTAGTGAAGGGCCCGGGGAGCTGTTTTTT. It specifies CSASEGPGELFF.

The CDR3 region is CASSFGGRYGDEQFF. The CDR3 DNA follows: TGTGCCAGCAGCTTTGGGGGGAGGTACGGGGATGAGCAGTTCTTC. The V call is TRBV11-2, the J call TRBJ2-1; tentative D call: TRBD2 (6 bases). Germline V CDR1 and CDR2: SGHAT, FQNNGV. Trimming pared 3 bases from V and 8 bases from J, leaving 17 bases between. There are 15 residues in the CDR3.

The V and J genes are TRBV10-3 and TRBJ2-7; TRBD1 agrees at 11 bases. This CDR3 region has 17 residues. Germline CDR1 ENHRY, CDR2 SYGVKD. With 0 bases clipped from V and 2 bases from J, the junction kept 6 bases outside the gene matches. The DNA of the CDR3 is TGTGCCATCAGTGAGTCGGGGACAGGGGGGGCCCCCTACGAGCAGTACTTC. The encoded protein is CAISESGTGGAPYEQYF.

This clonotype has at least ten counts. The rearrangement uses TRBV7-2 and TRBJ2-5; perhaps D is TRBD1 or TRBD2 (5 bases each). This CDR3 is built from 14 residues. Per germline, CDR1 SGHTA and CDR2 FQGNSA. Trimming pared 2 bases from V and 1 base from J, leaving 8 bases between. CDR3 nucleotide sequence: TGTGCCAGCAGCTTAAGGGGACCCCAAGAGACCCAGTACTTC. Residues: CASSLRGPQETQYF.

This clonotype was counted between two and nine times. V is TRBV24-1 and J is TRBJ1-2; D gene unclear. Germline CDR1 KGHDR, CDR2 SFDVKD. V gave up 5 bases and J gave up 6 bases, with 15 bases separating them. CDR3 length equals 14 residues. The CDR3 region has the DNA TGTGCCACCAGTGCCGGAGACTCTCTGGATGGCTACACCTTC. Its translation: CATSAGDSLDGYTF.

This clonotype has just a few counts. V and J are TRBV7-9 and TRBJ2-1; 7 nucleotides agree with TRBD1. V dropped 3 bases and J dropped 5; count of bases not matched to a gene: 4. CDR3 length: 14 residues. Germline V gene data show CDR1 as SEHNR and CDR2 as FQNEAQ (reference sequence). The CDR3, as DNA: TGTGCCAGCAGCTTCCGACAGGGAAACAATGAGCAGTTCTTC. Encoded protein: CASSFRQGNNEQFF. The full variable domain, rest sourced from reference TRBV7-9 and TRBJ2-1, is DTGVSQNPRHKITKRGQNVTFRCDPISEHNRLYWYRQTLGQGPEFLTYFQNEAQLEKSRLLSDRFSAERPKGSFSTLEIQRTEQGDSAMYLCASSFRQGNNEQFFGPGTRLTVL.

V usage is TRBV7-2 and J usage is TRBJ2-1; D may match TRBD1 or TRBD2 (5 bases each). The CDR3 is 14 amino acids. Germline V gene sequence: CDR1 SGHTA, CDR2 FQGNSA. With 1 base removed from V and 12 bases from J, the gap between germline ends came to 16 bases. The CDR3 is CASSLVGTQKAQFF. The DNA of the CDR3 is TGTGCCAGCAGCTTAGTGGGGACCCAGAAAGCGCAGTTCTTC.

The CDR3 here is CASSQDQDSRRPLHF. Here the CDR3 DNA reads TGTGCCAGCAGCCAAGACCAGGATTCTAGACGGCCCCTCCACTTT. The chain is built from TRBV4-2 and TRBJ1-6, with D unclear. This CDR3 spans 15 amino acids. Germline CDR1 and CDR2: LGHNA and YNFKEQ. Trimming pared 0 bases from V and 13 bases from J, leaving 16 bases between.

This clonotype came up a few times. The chain has TRBV28 and TRBJ1-2, with a possible D match to TRBD1 (5 bases). V lost 5 bases and J lost 4, with 8 bases in between. The germline gives CDR1 MDHEN, CDR2 SYDVKM. This CDR3 has 12 residues. The CDR3 coding sequence is TGTGCCAGCAGTGGGACGGTCTATGGCTACACCTTC. It is translated as CASSGTVYGYTF.

This clonotype appeared many times. This chain joins TRBV10-3 and TRBJ1-2; D unclear. CDR3 length equals 16 residues. Germline V gene lookup returns CDR1 ENHRY and CDR2 SYGVKD. Between the trimmed V and J ends, which lost 3 bases and 8 bases, there was a span of 22 bases. The CDR3 nucleotides are TGTGCCATCAGTGAATTTGAGGACTCGACATACGGGGGCTACACCTTC. Its protein product is CAISEFEDSTYGGYTF.

The chain uses TRBV9 and TRBJ2-1, with 9 bases identical to TRBD2. V lost 2 bases and J lost 1; bases outside the gene matches: 4. Looked up from germline, CDR1 is SGDLS and CDR2 is YYNGEE. There are 16 residues in the CDR3. As DNA, the CDR3 is TGTGCCAGCAGCGTTGGCGGGAGGGGGTCCTACAATGAGCAGTTCTTC. Protein: CASSVGGRGSYNEQFF.

The V gene is TRBV12-3 or TRBV12-4, the J gene TRBJ2-5, with D possibly being TRBD2 (5 bases). V lost 5 bases and J lost 5, with 21 bases in between. CDR3 size: 16 residues. The CDR3 sequence is CASSLRTGGSGETQYF. The CDR3, as DNA: TGTGCCAGCAGTCTCCGGACTGGCGGGTCGGGGGAGACCCAGTACTTC.

The chain uses TRBV20-1 and TRBJ1-1, with a tentative D call TRBD1 (6 bases). With 6 bases removed from V and 6 bases from J, the gap between germline ends came to 17 bases. The germline CDR1 and CDR2 sequences are DFQATT and SNEGSKA (reference sequence). This CDR3 comprises 13 residues. The CDR3 DNA is TGCAGTGCCCGAGGGGGGGCAGGGGCTGAAGCTTTCTTT. Protein product: CSARGGAGAEAFF.

CDR3 sequence (DNA): TGTGCCAGCAGCCAAGGAGATAGCGGGAGACCCTACGAGCAGTACTTC. It yields the protein CASSQGDSGRPYEQYF. The V and J genes are TRBV3-1 and TRBJ2-5, with 9 bases that match TRBD2. The last part of the DNA fits TRBJ2-7 better; the J call may be wrong. This CDR3 region has 16 residues. Germline CDR1 reads LGHDT; CDR2 reads YNNKEL (reference sequence).

This chain uses TRBV5-1 with TRBJ2-5, with 8 bases fitting TRBD1. This CDR3 comprises 16 residues. Germline CDR1 SGHRS, CDR2 YFSETQ. V lost 4 bases to trimming and J lost 2 bases; unmatched junction nucleotides: 10. The CDR3 region is CASSRTGSAGQETQYF. CDR3 in DNA: TGCGCCAGCAGCCGGACAGGGTCAGCTGGGCAAGAGACCCAGTACTTC.

This clonotype was recorded at least ten times. This sequence joins TRBV11-1 and TRBJ2-3, with D maybe TRBD1 (5 bases). CDR1 and CDR2 from the germline V gene are SGHAT and FQDESV (reference sequence). Deletions cut 1 base from V and 1 base from J, with 9 bases between. The CDR3 sequence is 15 residues long. CDR3: CASSLGGRGTDTQYF. The CDR3 nucleotides are TGTGCCAGCAGCTTAGGGGGCCGGGGCACAGATACGCAGTATTTT. The full variable domain, its missing parts supplied by reference TRBV11-1 and TRBJ2-3, is EAEVAQSPRYKITEKSQAVAFWCDPISGHATLYWYRQILGQGPELLVQFQDESVVDDSQLPKDRFSAERLKGVDSTLKIQPAELGDSAMYLCASSLGGRGTDTQYFGPGTRLTVL.

The chain couples TRBV5-1 to TRBJ2-3; 11 bases align to TRBD2. This CDR3 comprises 16 residues. Germline CDR1 and CDR2: SGHRS and YFSETQ. V was clipped by 5 bases and J by 2 bases; unmatched bases: 7. The CDR3 region is CASRTSGSPPTDTQYF. CDR3 DNA sequence: TGCGCCAGCAGAACTAGCGGGAGTCCCCCCACAGATACGCAGTATTTT.

A few counts support this clonotype. The chain combines TRBV2 with TRBJ1-5; TRBD1 matches at 11 bases. This CDR3 has 14 residues. Losses at the gene ends were 3 bases for V and 7 bases for J; bases not matched to a gene: 2. Germline loops: CDR1 SNHLY, CDR2 FYNNEI. The CDR3 region is CASSDRTGGQPQHF. The DNA for the CDR3 is TGTGCCAGCAGTGATAGGACAGGGGGCCAGCCCCAGCATTTT.

As for this clonotype: The germline gene is not matched at one end of the junction; a read error may be the cause. The chain recombines TRBV25-1 with TRBJ2-5, with 8 bases aligning to TRBD1. The germline gives CDR1 MGHDK, CDR2 SYGVNS. The CDR3 contains 14 residues. CDR3: CAGSEARGRETQYF. The CDR3 DNA reads TGTGCCGGCAGTGAAGCCAGGGGGCGAGAGACCCAGTACTTC.

This chain uses TRBV12-3 or TRBV12-4 with TRBJ2-2; 10 bases agree with TRBD1. The CDR3 contains 14 residues. With 6 bases clipped from V and 6 bases from J, the junction kept 4 bases outside the gene matches. Here the CDR3 reads CASSRTGGAGELFF. The CDR3 DNA reads TGTGCCAGCAGCCGGACAGGGGGTGCCGGGGAGCTGTTTTTT.

The CDR3 region has the DNA TGTGCCAGCAGTCCCGGGGCTAGCGGGAGCATGTACGAGCAGTACTTC. Amino acid sequence: CASSPGASGSMYEQYF. The chain is built from TRBV28 and TRBJ2-7, with 10 bases lining up with TRBD2. Germline CDR1 MDHEN, CDR2 SYDVKM. V lost 5 bases to trimming and J lost 4 bases; unmatched junction nucleotides: 11. The CDR3 spans 16 residues.

J is TRBJ2-1 and V is TRBV6-5; D unresolved. The germline V and J ends were trimmed by 2 bases and 6 bases, with 11 bases remaining between them. Germline CDR1 is MNHEY and CDR2 is SVGAGI. The CDR3 consists of 14 residues. The CDR3 nucleotides are TGTGCCAGCAGTTACACTGGGTCGGTCAATGAGCAGTTCTTC. This translates into CASSYTGSVNEQFF.

This chain connects TRBV20-1 to TRBJ1-5; D is perhaps TRBD1 (6 bases). Trimming stripped 5 bases from V and 1 base from J, with 12 bases between. CDR1 and CDR2 from the germline V gene are DFQATT and SNEGSKA (reference sequence). CDR3 size: 14 residues. The CDR3 loop is CSAGRGASNQPQHF. The CDR3 nucleotides read TGCAGTGCTGGTCGGGGGGCCAGCAATCAGCCCCAGCATTTT.

V and J are TRBV30 and TRBJ2-5, with D hard to call. The J call may be faulty, since TRBJ2-7 better matches the DNA end. This CDR3 is built from 13 residues. Germline-derived CDR1 and CDR2 are GTSNPN and SVGIG (reference sequence). The CDR3 reads CAWSEGTFHEQYF. The DNA for the CDR3 is TGTGCCTGGAGTGAGGGAACCTTCCACGAGCAGTACTTC.

This clonotype was detected only a few times. The chain recombines TRBV12-3 or TRBV12-4 with TRBJ2-1; 10 nucleotides line up with TRBD1. The CDR3 is made up of 13 amino acids. After removal of 8 bases from V and 7 bases from J, the junction contained 5 bases not matched to a gene. In nucleotides, the CDR3 is TGTGCCAGCGGAGACAGGGGGCGGAATGAGCAGTTCTTC. This gives the protein CASGDRGRNEQFF.